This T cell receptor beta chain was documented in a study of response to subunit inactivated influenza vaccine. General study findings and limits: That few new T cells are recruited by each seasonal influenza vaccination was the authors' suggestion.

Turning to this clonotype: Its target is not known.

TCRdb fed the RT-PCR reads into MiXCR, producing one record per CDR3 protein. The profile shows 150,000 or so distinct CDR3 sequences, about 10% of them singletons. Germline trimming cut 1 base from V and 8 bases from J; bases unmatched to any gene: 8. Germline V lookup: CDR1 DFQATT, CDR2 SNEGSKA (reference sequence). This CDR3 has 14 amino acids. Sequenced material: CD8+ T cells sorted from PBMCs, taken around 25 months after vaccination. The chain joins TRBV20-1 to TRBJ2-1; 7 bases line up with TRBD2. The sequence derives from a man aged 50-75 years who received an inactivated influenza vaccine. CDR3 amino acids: CSARARGELDEQFF. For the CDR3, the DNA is TGCAGTGCTAGAGCACGGGGGGAACTCGATGAGCAGTTCTTC.